Below, 17 T cell receptor beta chains from the same sample are listed, as sequenced in a study of cytomegalovirus exposure and HLA in healthy donors. Produced via immunoSEQ multiplex PCR; TCRdb's table is partial and in-frame only. There are more than 45,000 clones in the sample; 89% occur only once, and 15% lies in the top ten. The sample comprised PBMCs. Source of these receptors: a woman aged 18 to 35 in good health and CMV-seronegative.

The V and J genes are TRBV9 and TRBJ1-2; tentatively, D is TRBD1 (6 bases). The CDR3 contains 16 residues. Germline V gives CDR1 SGDLS, CDR2 YYNGEE. Trimming removed 4 bases from V and 6 bases from J, with 22 bases in between. The CDR3 DNA follows: TGTGCCAGCAGCCCCGAGGGCGTACCGGGACAAGATGGCTACACCTTC. Translation gives CASSPEGVPGQDGYTF. Supplemented by reference TRBV9 and TRBJ1-2, the full variable domain reads DSGVTQTPKHLITATGQRVTLRCSPRSGDLSVYWYQQSLDQGLQFLIQYYNGEERAKGNILERFSAQQFPDLHSELNLSSLELGDSALYFCASSPEGVPGQDGYTFGSGTRLTVV.

CDR3 sequence (DNA): TGTGCCAGCAGCTTTAGCGGGAGACCAGATACGCAGTATTTT. Translation gives CASSFSGRPDTQYF. This rearrangement joins TRBV11-3 to TRBJ2-3; 9 bases align to TRBD2. CDR1 SGHNT and CDR2 YENEEA come from the germline V gene. This CDR3 is built from 14 residues. The V and J ends lost 3 bases and 4 bases, in that order; junction bases with no gene match: 2.

This chain joins TRBV10-2 and TRBJ2-7, with TRBD1 matching 11 bases. The CDR3 length is 15 residues. The germline V gene encodes CDR1 WSHSY and CDR2 SAAADI. V lost 2 bases to trimming and J lost 2 bases; unmatched junction nucleotides: 2. Here the CDR3 DNA reads TGCGCCAGCAGTGAGCGGACAGGGGGCGCCTACGAGCAGTACTTC. It is translated as CASSERTGGAYEQYF.

The CDR3 nucleotides read TGTGCCAGCAAGTCTGCGGGACAGGGGAGCCCGGGGTACTTC. It specifies CASKSAGQGSPGYF. This rearrangement joins TRBV6-5 to TRBJ2-7, with TRBD1 matching 10 bases. Trimming cost V 7 bases and J 12 bases; bases outside gene matches: 15. Germline V gene sequence: CDR1 MNHEY, CDR2 SVGAGI. The CDR3 length is 14 residues.

The rearrangement links TRBV2 to TRBJ1-4; unclear D gene. The CDR3 extends over 16 amino acids. The germline CDR1 and CDR2 sequences are SNHLY and FYNNEI. V lost 6 bases, J lost 8 bases, and 22 bases lay in between. This CDR3 reads CASRLYTGNVKEKLFF. In nucleotides, the CDR3 is TGTGCCAGCAGGTTATATACCGGGAACGTAAAGGAAAAACTGTTTTTT.

This clone was counted between two and nine times. This rearrangement joins TRBV2 to TRBJ2-6, with 11 bases aligning to TRBD2. The J segment lost 0 bases and the V segment lost 10 bases, leaving 2 bases of the junction unmatched. Germline CDR1 and CDR2: SNHLY and FYNNEI. The CDR3 extends over 15 amino acids. The CDR3 sequence is CATGTSGSGANVLTF. The CDR3 DNA is TGTGCCACCGGGACTAGCGGCTCTGGGGCCAACGTCCTGACTTTC.

V gene TRBV7-9 combines with J gene TRBJ1-2, with D perhaps TRBD1 (6 bases). The CDR3 consists of 15 residues. Germline V gene sequence: CDR1 SEHNR, CDR2 FQNEAQ (reference sequence). The germline V and J ends were trimmed by 5 bases and 3 bases, with 16 bases remaining between them. CDR3 sequence (DNA): TGTGCCAGCAGCAGATGGGACACGTCCTACTATGGCTACACCTTC. This gives the protein CASSRWDTSYYGYTF.

V is TRBV15 and J is TRBJ2-2; tentatively, D is TRBD1 (5 bases). This CDR3 is built from 13 residues. CDR1 is LNHNV, CDR2 YYDKDF, per germline (reference sequence). V dropped 7 bases and J dropped 4 bases, with 10 bases sitting between them. The CDR3 bases are TGTGCCACCATGTCTAGGGGCACCGGGGAGCTGTTTTTT. The encoded protein is CATMSRGTGELFF.

This clone has only a few counts. V usage is TRBV9 and J usage is TRBJ2-1, with D hard to call. With 0 bases removed from V and 3 bases from J, the gap between germline ends came to 4 bases. The CDR3 contains 13 residues. Per germline, CDR1 SGDLS and CDR2 YYNGEE. The CDR3 region is CASSVDSYNEQFF. CDR3 sequence (DNA): TGTGCCAGCAGCGTAGACAGCTACAATGAGCAGTTCTTC.

J is TRBJ1-2 and V is TRBV18, with TRBD1 matching over 7 bases. Germline V gene lookup returns CDR1 KGHSH and CDR2 LQKENI. This CDR3 is 13 amino acids long. Unmatched junction bases numbered 2, after V lost 1 base and J lost 6 bases. The CDR3 DNA is TGTGCCAGCTCACCACGCCAGGGGGATGGCTACACCTTC. As protein: CASSPRQGDGYTF. Full variable domain (missing parts from reference TRBV18 and TRBJ1-2): NAGVMQNPRHLVRRRGQEARLRCSPMKGHSHVYWYRQLPEEGLKFMVYLQKENIIDESGMPKERFSAEFPKEGPSILRIQQVVRGDSAAYFCASSPRQGDGYTFGSGTRLTVV.

V and J are TRBV21-1 and TRBJ1-1. TRBV21-1 is a documented pseudogene. The length of the CDR3 is 17 residues. DNA for the CDR3: TGTGCCAGCAGCAAACGCGGGCGACGTAATGTGAACACTGAAGCTTTCTTT. It translates to CASSKRGRRNVNTEAFF.

The chain carries TRBV5-4 and TRBJ2-5; 9 bases are a match to TRBD1. Looked up from germline, CDR1 is SGHNT and CDR2 is YYREEE (reference sequence). The CDR3 loop spans 15 amino acids. The junction had 8 bases not matched to a gene; V was cut back by 4 bases and J by 4 bases. The CDR3, as DNA: TGTGCCAGCAGCGAACAGGGGGCAGGAGGAGAGACCCAGTACTTC. Translation gives CASSEQGAGGETQYF.

The rearrangement links TRBV29-1 to TRBJ1-2, with D possibly matching TRBD1 (6 bases). CDR3 size: 15 residues. Germline CDR1 is SQVTM and CDR2 is ANQGSEA. Trimming took 7 bases from V and 1 from J, leaving 19 bases between them. CDR3 in amino acids: CSAVPRGAGNYGYTF. The CDR3 DNA is TGCAGCGCCGTCCCCCGGGGGGCGGGTAACTATGGCTACACCTTC.

The chain has TRBV18 and TRBJ1-4; D might be TRBD1 (5 bases). CDR1 is KGHSH and CDR2 is LQKENI in the germline V gene. The CDR3 runs to 15 residues. V was clipped by 5 bases and J by 5 bases, with 15 bases between them. CDR3 residues: CASSGRQKSNEKLFF. CDR3 DNA sequence: TGTGCCAGCTCAGGTAGACAGAAGTCGAATGAAAAACTGTTTTTT. The entire variable domain, with the rest obtained from reference TRBV18 and TRBJ1-4, is as follows: NAGVMQNPRHLVRRRGQEARLRCSPMKGHSHVYWYRQLPEEGLKFMVYLQKENIIDESGMPKERFSAEFPKEGPSILRIQQVVRGDSAAYFCASSGRQKSNEKLFFGSGTQLSVL.

The rearrangement uses TRBV5-1 and TRBJ2-3, with D possibly TRBD1 on 5 matching bases. CDR3 length equals 15 residues. Trimming took off 0 bases at V and 3 bases at J, with 11 bases between the two ends. Germline CDR1 is SGHRS and CDR2 is YFSETQ. CDR3 sequence: CASSLGQGWTDTQYF. CDR3 nucleotides: TGCGCCAGCAGCTTGGGGCAGGGTTGGACAGATACGCAGTATTTT.

The gene calls are TRBV5-4 and TRBJ2-7, with a tentative D call TRBD2 (7 bases). CDR3 length: 13 residues. V was cut by 3 bases and J by 5 bases, with 12 bases left in between. The germline CDR1 and CDR2 sequences are SGHNT and YYREEE (reference sequence). This CDR3 reads CASSSAGADEQYF. For the CDR3, the DNA is TGTGCCAGCAGCTCGGCGGGGGCAGACGAGCAGTACTTC.

This chain links TRBV2 with TRBJ2-1, with TRBD2 identical over 12 bases. CDR1 SNHLY and CDR2 FYNNEI come from the germline V gene. The CDR3 covers 15 residues. Trimming at V came to 5 bases and at J to 8 bases, leaving 7 bases not matched to a gene. CDR3 sequence (DNA): TGTGCCAGCAGTATTCCTAGCGGGGGGGTGGATGAGCAGTTCTTC. Protein: CASSIPSGGVDEQFF.